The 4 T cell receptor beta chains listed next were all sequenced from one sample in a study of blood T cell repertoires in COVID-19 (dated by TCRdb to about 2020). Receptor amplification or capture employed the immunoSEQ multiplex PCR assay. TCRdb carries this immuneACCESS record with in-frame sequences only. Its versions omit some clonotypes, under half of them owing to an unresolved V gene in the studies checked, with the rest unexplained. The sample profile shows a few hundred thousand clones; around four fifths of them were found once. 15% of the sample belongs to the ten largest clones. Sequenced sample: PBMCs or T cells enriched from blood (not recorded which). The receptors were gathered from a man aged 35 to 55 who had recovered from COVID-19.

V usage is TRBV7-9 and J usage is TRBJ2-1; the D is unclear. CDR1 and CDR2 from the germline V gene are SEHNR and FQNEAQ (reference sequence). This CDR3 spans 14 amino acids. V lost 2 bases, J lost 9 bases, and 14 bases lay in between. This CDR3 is CASSLTPQWSEQFF. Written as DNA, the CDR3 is TGTGCCAGCAGCTTAACCCCGCAATGGAGTGAGCAGTTCTTC. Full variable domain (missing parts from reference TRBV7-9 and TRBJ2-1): DTGVSQNPRHKITKRGQNVTFRCDPISEHNRLYWYRQTLGQGPEFLTYFQNEAQLEKSRLLSDRFSAERPKGSFSTLEIQRTEQGDSAMYLCASSLTPQWSEQFFGPGTRLTVL.

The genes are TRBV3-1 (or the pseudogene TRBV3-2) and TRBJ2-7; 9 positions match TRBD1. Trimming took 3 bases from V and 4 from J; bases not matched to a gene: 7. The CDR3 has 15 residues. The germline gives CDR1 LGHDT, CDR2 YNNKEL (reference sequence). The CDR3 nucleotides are TGTGCCAGCAGCCATTGGGGACAGGGTATGTACGAGCAGTACTTC. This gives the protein CASSHWGQGMYEQYF.

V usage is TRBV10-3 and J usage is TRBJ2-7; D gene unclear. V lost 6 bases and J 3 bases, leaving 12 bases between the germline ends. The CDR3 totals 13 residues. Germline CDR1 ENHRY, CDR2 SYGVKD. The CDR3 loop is CAIRGEIGYEQYF. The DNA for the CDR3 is TGTGCCATCAGAGGAGAAATTGGCTACGAGCAGTACTTC.

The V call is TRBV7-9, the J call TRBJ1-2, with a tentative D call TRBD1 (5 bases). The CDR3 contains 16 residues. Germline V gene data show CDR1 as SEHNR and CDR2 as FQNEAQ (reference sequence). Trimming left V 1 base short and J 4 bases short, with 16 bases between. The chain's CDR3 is CASSLETVGAIYGYTF. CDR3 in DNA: TGTGCCAGCAGCTTAGAGACCGTAGGGGCAATCTATGGCTACACCTTC.